This TCR beta chain was identified in a study of blood T cell repertoires in COVID-19 (dated by TCRdb to about 2020). As for the study more broadly: Samples covering the acute and convalescent phases of COVID-19 were provided by collaborators in the United States, Italy and Spain. The repertoires were made available in a free public database intended to serve as a resource for research on the immune response to SARS-CoV-2. Samples were obtained from the ongoing ImmuneRACE study (first 160 participants) and from over 1,000 subjects provided by 6 global collaborators. The prospective study material was composed of cDNA or gDNA derived from T cells, B-cell-depleted T cells, or PBMCs. Deeply sampled blood TCRbeta repertoires from subjects exposed to, actively infected with, or recovered from COVID-19 were included in the dataset. Nearly every sample came with metadata listing a de-identified subject ID, COVID-19 status, age in years and sex. Where available, HLA class I and class II types were taken from metadata supplied by the sample provider and were not determined by assay-based typing.

Comment on this clone: The antigen it recognizes is unknown. The sample holds no much larger clone one base away, and base qualities are not on file.

TCRbeta CDR3 regions were amplified from genomic DNA by means of the immunoSEQ Assay, a bias-controlled multiplex PCR. Regarding the original processing steps: The number of nucleated cells in each sample was estimated from the amplification of reference gene primers within the assay. To quantify the absolute abundance of each unique TCRbeta CDR3 rearrangement, sequence reads were collapsed and filtered. For each sample, productive Simpson clonality was calculated as the square root of Simpson's diversity index across productive rearrangements. The immuneACCESS repertoire file appears here via TCRdb, limited to in-frame rearrangements. These files lack a portion of the clones; in checked studies, under half of the deficit traces to unresolved V genes, and the cause of the others is not known. V and J calls plus clone size are reproduced from that table; the DNA served to infer D and trimming. The sample yields under 80,000 clones; over 75% were counted once. The ten largest clones represent around 10% of the sample.

Collaborating institutions collected whole blood in K2EDTA tubes following their own protocols. For TCRbeta analysis, collaborators shipped samples as frozen whole blood, isolated PBMCs, or DNA extracted from either of those sample types. V loses 5 bases of germline sequence and J loses 5 bases, and the interval between the two ends is 9 bases. From its cysteine to its phenylalanine, the CDR3 spans 12 amino acids. Only CDR3 DNA remains: 36 bases, in frame from the first base. The investigation overall reported the following: Clinical and demographic metadata were provided uncurated, with the amount varying by source and participant.

Sequenced: peripheral blood. The rearranged chain carries TRBV12-3 or TRBV12-4 and TRBJ1-1; matching of 6 bases hints at TRBD1 as the D gene. The receptor's source is a man aged 50-60 years with acute or convalescent COVID-19. This receptor carries the CDR3 CASSPGATEAFF. The DNA sequence follows: TGTGCCAGCAGTCCAGGGGCGACTGAAGCTTTCTTT.